Sequencing of this T cell receptor beta chain was carried out in a study of PD-1 blockade in classical Hodgkin lymphoma. Study information: Patients received nivolumab 3 mg/kg intravenously every 2 weeks. Study conclusions and caveats: Differences between repertoires have undefined causes, possibly disease activity or prior therapy.

The CDR3 runs 15 residues. The V gene's germline CDR1 is MNHEY and CDR2 SMNVEV (reference sequence). The V gene lost 7 bases and the J gene lost 7 bases, with 21 bases spanning the gap. About this clone itself: What it binds is unknown.

Time point of the sample: cycle 4 day 1 (C4D1), after 6 weeks of nivolumab. Each patient's relapse followed autologous stem cell transplantation, and brentuximab vedotin exposure varied. Negative selection with magnetic separation was used to purify CD4+ T cells from thawed PBMCs. Using immunoSEQ multiplex PCR, the repertoire was profiled, and TCRdb retains in-frame clones only, with some absent. The profile shows about 27,000 clones, 75% to 90% of them singletons. The specimen was CD4+ T cells from blood, collected before the fourth cycle of nivolumab. The chain is built from TRBV27 and TRBJ2-3; D uncertain. The clonotype comes from a human donor with classical Hodgkin lymphoma. This CDR3 is CASNSEKRQWYTQYF. CDR3 in DNA: TGTGCCAGCAATTCCGAGAAGCGTCAGTGGTATACGCAGTATTTT.